Listed here is a single TCR beta chain. Germline V CDR1 and CDR2: KGHSH, LQKENI. The CDR3 length is 14 residues. V lost 0 bases and J lost 3; bases outside the gene matches: 2. In the PCR, 60 Vbeta and 13 Jbeta primers were used. TCRdb's table, derived via immunoSEQ multiplex PCR, lists solely in-frame clones and lacks some. The table records over 150,000 clones, 60% to 80% of them present only once. The data were obtained in a study of cytomegalovirus exposure and HLA in healthy donors. V and J are TRBV18 and TRBJ2-7; TRBD1 matches 7 bases. The receptor comes from a woman between 45 and 65 years old in good health and CMV-seropositive. The sample consisted of PBMCs. This chain's CDR3 is CASSPPNRGYEQYF. CDR3 nucleotides: TGTGCCAGCTCACCACCGAACAGGGGCTACGAGCAGTACTTC. The full variable domain, with the rest looked up from reference TRBV18 and TRBJ2-7, is NAGVMQNPRHLVRRRGQEARLRCSPMKGHSHVYWYRQLPEEGLKFMVYLQKENIIDESGMPKERFSAEFPKEGPSILRIQQVVRGDSAAYFCASSPPNRGYEQYFGPGTRLTVT.